Following are 3 T cell receptor beta chains from one sample sequenced in a study of radiotherapy plus CTLA-4 blockade in lung cancer. Sequencing used immunoSEQ multiplex PCR; TCRdb keeps in-frame clones, though not all of them. The sample has around 72,000 clones, roughly 80% seen once. Sample: peripheral blood, taken from a patient treated with radiotherapy plus ipilimumab. The receptors were gathered from a human donor with non-small cell lung cancer who had a complete response to radiotherapy plus ipilimumab.

This clone has just a few counts. This chain links TRBV2 with TRBJ2-7; 10 bases agree with TRBD2. The CDR3 is 17 amino acids. The J segment lost 4 bases and the V segment lost 3 bases, leaving 12 bases of the junction unmatched. Germline CDR1 is SNHLY and CDR2 is FYNNEI. CDR3 residues: CASSDGGVLGLAYEQYV. CDR3 DNA: TGTGCCAGCAGTGATGGGGGGGTCTTGGGACTAGCGTACGAGCAGTACGTC.

V is TRBV2 and J is TRBJ1-1, with D perhaps matching TRBD1 (5 bases). V dropped 2 bases and J dropped 4 bases, with 11 bases sitting between them. The CDR3 loop spans 14 amino acids. Germline-derived CDR1 and CDR2 are SNHLY and FYNNEI. The CDR3 loop is CASSESVRGTEAFF. As DNA, the CDR3 is TGTGCCAGCAGTGAATCGGTTAGGGGCACTGAAGCTTTCTTT.

V is TRBV27 and J is TRBJ1-2; tentatively, D is TRBD1 (5 bases). Trimming shortened V by 6 bases and J by 0 bases, and 11 bases separated the two germline ends. The germline gives CDR1 MNHEY, CDR2 SMNVEV (reference sequence). CDR3 length: 14 residues. DNA for the CDR3: TGTGCCAGCAGGTCGGGGGGAGCTAACTATGGCTACACCTTC. It yields the protein CASRSGGANYGYTF.